What follows are 27 T cell receptor beta chains derived from one specimen sequenced in a study of blood T cell repertoires in COVID-19. Here immunoSEQ multiplex PCR was the method, and the copy in TCRdb shows in-frame clones only, minus some. The repertoire has approximately 440,000 clones, around 87% of them found once; the top ten carry about 0.7%. The specimen sequenced was PBMCs or T cells enriched from blood (not recorded which). The receptor set was obtained from a woman in her late teens or twenties who had recovered from COVID-19.

The rearrangement joins TRBV7-3 to TRBJ2-2; 13 positions match TRBD2. The CDR3 loop spans 17 amino acids. V shed 3 bases, J shed 6 bases, and the junction held 7 bases outside the gene matches. The V gene's germline CDR1 is SGHTA and CDR2 FQGTGA. Here the CDR3 reads CASSLTSGGSRSGELFF. For the CDR3, the DNA is TGTGCCAGCAGCTTGACTAGCGGGGGGTCTCGCTCCGGGGAGCTGTTTTTT.

The chain joins TRBV24-1 to TRBJ2-1; TRBD1 agrees at 8 bases. There are 15 residues in the CDR3. The V segment lost 5 bases and the J segment 2 bases; nucleotides outside the gene matches: 4. Germline loops: CDR1 KGHDR, CDR2 SFDVKD. The CDR3 loop is CATSGGTGPYNEQFF. CDR3 bases: TGTGCCACCAGTGGGGGGACAGGACCCTACAATGAGCAGTTCTTC.

The chain has TRBV6-4 and TRBJ1-5; 8 positions agree with TRBD1. Germline trimming cut 7 bases from V and 6 bases from J; bases unmatched to any gene: 2. Per the germline V gene, CDR1 is MRHNA and CDR2 is SNTAGT. This CDR3 comprises 12 residues. The CDR3 bases are TGTGCCAGCACAGGGGGCCGTCAGCCCCAGCATTTT. This sequence encodes CASTGGRQPQHF.

This clone has a single count. The chain has TRBV4-1 and TRBJ2-1, with 10 bases that match TRBD1. The CDR3 has 15 amino acids. From germline, CDR1 is MGHRA and CDR2 YSYEKL. With V trimmed by 4 bases and J by 5 bases, 5 bases remained unmatched. Here the CDR3 reads CASSRRQGANNEQFF. In DNA form, the CDR3 reads TGCGCCAGCAGCCGGAGACAGGGGGCTAACAATGAGCAGTTCTTC.

The J gene is TRBJ2-7, the V gene TRBV5-6; a possible D gene is TRBD1 (6 bases). In germline, CDR1 is SGHDT, CDR2 YYEEEE. The ends were cut back, 4 bases at V and 1 base at J, with 18 bases in the middle. CDR3 length: 16 residues. In DNA form, the CDR3 reads TGTGCCAGCAGCCACATTGGGGGCACACGATCCTACGAGCAGTACTTC. Translated, it gives CASSHIGGTRSYEQYF.

The rearrangement uses TRBV11-2 and TRBJ2-3; the D is unclear. The CDR3 totals 13 residues. Trimming pared 7 bases from V and 3 bases from J, leaving 11 bases between. Germline lookup yields CDR1 SGHAT and CDR2 FQNNGV. The CDR3 spells CASNLYGTDTQYF. DNA of the CDR3: TGTGCCAGCAACCTTTACGGGACAGATACGCAGTATTTT.

CDR3 sequence: CASSLGQTREAFF. DNA for the CDR3: TGTGCCAGCAGTTTGGGACAGACCCGTGAAGCTTTCTTT. This sequence joins TRBV6-5 and TRBJ1-1; 7 bases match TRBD1. Germline assignment: CDR1 MNHEY and CDR2 SVGAGI. V shed 4 bases, J shed 7 bases, and the junction held 6 bases outside the gene matches. This CDR3 has 13 residues.

CDR3 region: CASSSGQYSPLHF. The CDR3 DNA follows: TGTGCCAGCAGTTCGGGACAGTATTCACCCCTCCACTTT. This chain connects TRBV12-3 or TRBV12-4 to TRBJ1-6, with 7 bases matching TRBD1. The CDR3 spans 13 residues. J lost 8 bases, V lost 4 bases, and 2 bases had no gene match.

V and J are TRBV30 and TRBJ1-1; 7 positions match TRBD1. V was clipped by 1 base and J by 1 base; unmatched bases: 3. Germline V gives CDR1 GTSNPN, CDR2 SVGIG (reference sequence). The CDR3 runs to 14 residues. The CDR3, as DNA: TGTGCCTGGAGTGGGGGGACAGAGAACACTGAAGCTTTCTTT. Its translation: CAWSGGTENTEAFF.

CDR3 amino acids: CASSDQGSYGYTF. In nucleotides, the CDR3 is TGTGCCAGCAGTGACCAGGGAAGCTATGGCTACACCTTC. The chain combines TRBV2 with TRBJ1-2, with D maybe TRBD1 (5 bases). Germline CDR1 reads SNHLY; CDR2 reads FYNNEI. CDR3 length: 13 residues. Trimming removed 3 bases from V and 4 bases from J, with 9 bases in between.

The chain has TRBV3-1 (or the pseudogene TRBV3-2) and TRBJ2-3, with no clear D. CDR3 length: 14 residues. V was shortened by 0 bases and J by 0 bases, with 4 bases between the two germline ends. Germline-derived CDR1 and CDR2 are LGHDT and YNNKEL (reference sequence). The CDR3: CASSQDMSTDTQYF. The DNA for the CDR3 is TGTGCCAGCAGCCAAGACATGAGCACAGATACGCAGTATTTT.

The chain has TRBV28 and TRBJ1-1; D unresolved. The CDR3 runs to 14 residues. Trimming removed 9 bases from V and 2 bases from J, with 16 bases in between. The germline V gene encodes CDR1 MDHEN and CDR2 SYDVKM. CDR3 DNA: TGTGCCAGTTTTGCCCCAGACACTAACACTGAAGCTTTCTTT. Translated, it gives CASFAPDTNTEAFF.

The chain recombines TRBV7-9 with TRBJ1-1, with D unresolved. The CDR3 runs 13 residues. Trimming took off 3 bases at V and 5 bases at J, with 10 bases between the two ends. Germline V lookup: CDR1 SEHNR, CDR2 FQNEAQ (reference sequence). The chain's CDR3 is CASSFGRETEAFF. The CDR3 DNA reads as TGTGCCAGCAGCTTTGGGAGGGAAACTGAAGCTTTCTTT.

The CDR3 here is CASRGSGTNYGYTF. The CDR3 DNA reads TGTGCCAGTAGAGGGAGCGGTACTAACTATGGCTACACCTTC. The rearrangement links TRBV19 to TRBJ1-2; D not resolved. The CDR3 extends over 14 amino acids. The germline CDR1 and CDR2 sequences are LNHDA and SQIVND (reference sequence). Trimming shortened V by 6 bases and J by 0 bases, and 11 bases separated the two germline ends.

This rearrangement joins TRBV5-1 to TRBJ2-4, with unresolved D. This CDR3 region has 15 residues. Looked up from germline, CDR1 is SGHRS and CDR2 is YFSETQ. V gave up 5 bases and J gave up 6 bases, with 18 bases separating them. CDR3 in amino acids: CASSSGQATPNIQYF. CDR3 DNA sequence: TGCGCCAGCAGTTCTGGGCAGGCTACGCCAAACATTCAGTACTTC.

The chain joins TRBV9 to TRBJ1-3, with 7 bases that match TRBD1. Germline loops: CDR1 SGDLS, CDR2 YYNGEE. The trim removed 0 bases at V and 2 bases at J, leaving 11 bases unmatched. This CDR3 is 18 amino acids long. The CDR3 sequence: CASSVEVGGRGTGNTIYF. CDR3 sequence (DNA): TGTGCCAGCAGCGTAGAGGTCGGGGGCAGGGGGACTGGAAACACCATATATTTT.

This chain joins TRBV12-5 and TRBJ1-5; no reliable D call. Between the trimmed V and J ends, which lost 3 bases and 7 bases, there was a span of 10 bases. This CDR3 comprises 13 residues. Per germline, CDR1 LGHNT and CDR2 FRNRAP. The CDR3 DNA sequence: TGTGCTAGTGGTTTAAGGGAGGACCAGCCCCAGCATTTT. Encoded protein: CASGLREDQPQHF.

The rearrangement joins TRBV28 to TRBJ2-1; D gene ambiguous. Between the trimmed V and J ends, which lost 0 bases and 0 bases, there was a span of 12 bases. The germline V gene has CDR1 MDHEN and CDR2 SYDVKM. The length of the CDR3 is 17 residues. The CDR3 DNA reads as TGTGCCAGCAGTTTATGGGGCTCTTTGAGCTCCTACAATGAGCAGTTCTTC. As protein: CASSLWGSLSSYNEQFF.

The table lists this clone with a few counts. The V and J genes are TRBV4-1 and TRBJ1-6, with 8 positions matching TRBD1. There are 15 residues in the CDR3. Per the germline V gene, CDR1 is MGHRA and CDR2 is YSYEKL. The J segment lost 3 bases and the V segment lost 3 bases, leaving 1 base of the junction unmatched. CDR3 DNA: TGCGCCAGCAGCCACGGACAGGGCTATAATTCACCCCTCCACTTT. Its protein is CASSHGQGYNSPLHF.

The J gene is TRBJ1-1, the V gene TRBV3-1 (or the pseudogene TRBV3-2); possible D gene TRBD1, 6 bases. The CDR3 extends over 13 amino acids. Germline V gene lookup returns CDR1 LGHDT and CDR2 YNNKEL (reference sequence). V lost 1 base and J lost 9, with 12 bases in between. In DNA form, the CDR3 reads TGTGCCAGCAGCCAAGGGACAGATCTAAAAGCTTTCTTT. Protein sequence: CASSQGTDLKAFF.

In this sample, this clone turned up once. This chain uses TRBV11-2 with TRBJ2-3, with 8 nucleotides matching TRBD2. Germline CDR1 SGHAT, CDR2 FQNNGV. This CDR3 contains 19 residues. V shed 4 bases, J shed 3 bases, and the junction held 18 bases outside the gene matches. The CDR3 DNA follows: TGTGCCAGCAGCTCTATCAGGACGAGCGGCGGGAGGCGGACAGATACGCAGTATTTT. Its translation: CASSSIRTSGGRRTDTQYF.

This clone was detected only a few times. The chain uses TRBV19 and TRBJ1-1; D is unclear. V dropped 4 bases and J dropped 3 bases, with 15 bases sitting between them. The length of the CDR3 is 15 residues. In germline, CDR1 is LNHDA, CDR2 SQIVND (reference sequence). DNA of the CDR3: TGTGCCAGTAGTAGGGTCCGGGGTGGGGACACTGAAGCTTTCTTT. Amino acids: CASSRVRGGDTEAFF.

V usage is TRBV7-8 and J usage is TRBJ1-2; the D gene is possibly TRBD1 (5 bases). Trimming left V 2 bases short and J 3 bases short, with 7 bases between. Germline loops: CDR1 SGHVS, CDR2 FQNEAQ. The CDR3 sequence is 13 residues long. The CDR3 reads CASSLKQDYGYTF. The CDR3 nucleotides read TGTGCCAGCAGCTTAAAACAGGACTATGGCTACACCTTC.

V usage is TRBV5-1 and J usage is TRBJ2-7, with unresolved D. V was cut by 1 base and J by 5 bases, with 10 bases left in between. CDR1 is SGHRS, CDR2 YFSETQ, per germline. This CDR3 contains 13 residues. The CDR3 protein is CASSLPRFNEQYF. The CDR3 bases are TGCGCCAGCAGCTTGCCCAGGTTCAACGAGCAGTACTTC.

The V and J genes are TRBV7-3 and TRBJ2-7, with a weak D call TRBD2 (5 bases). The CDR3 covers 14 residues. CDR1 is SGHTA and CDR2 is FQGTGA in the germline V gene. V was trimmed by 0 bases and J by 2 bases, leaving 8 bases between them. The CDR3 region has the DNA TGTGCCAGCAGCTTAACGAGGGTTACCTACGAGCAGTACTTC. This sequence encodes CASSLTRVTYEQYF.

The rearrangement joins TRBV5-1 to TRBJ2-2; 7 nucleotides line up with TRBD1. Looked up from germline, CDR1 is SGHRS and CDR2 is YFSETQ. CDR3 size: 15 residues. Trimming cost V 0 bases and J 5 bases; bases outside gene matches: 4. The CDR3 reads CASSLVGGSTGELFF. CDR3 bases: TGCGCCAGCAGCTTGGTAGGGGGCAGTACCGGGGAGCTGTTTTTT. Filled out from reference TRBV5-1 and TRBJ2-2, the complete variable domain reads KAGVTQTPRYLIKTRGQQVTLSCSPISGHRSVSWYQQTPGQGLQFLFEYFSETQRNKGNFPGRFSGRQFSNSRSEMNVSTLELGDSALYLCASSLVGGSTGELFFGEGSRLTVL.

J is TRBJ2-7 and V is TRBV7-6; 10 bases agree with TRBD2. The CDR3 covers 15 residues. Germline CDR1 is SGHVS and CDR2 is FNYEAQ. V trimming: 5 bases; J trimming: 2 bases; junction bases outside the gene matches: 6. Here the CDR3 DNA reads TGTGCCAGCAGCCTGTCTAGCGGGGGTCCCTACGAGCAGTACTTC. This gives the protein CASSLSSGGPYEQYF.